This T cell receptor beta chain originates from a study of early T cells in non-severe SARS-CoV-2 infection. Turning to the study itself: The study sequenced bulk RNA from unsorted whole blood, with chains unpaired.

This clonotype has more than one count but fewer than ten. The antigen is undetermined. Researchers attached unique molecular identifiers to individual cDNA molecules. One entry per CDR3 protein, called by TCRdb with MiXCR from the 5' RACE reads. Of approximately 97,000 distinct CDR3 sequences in the sample, 11% are singletons; the top ten hold 4.7%. The study's findings and limits: VDJdb matching skewed toward anti-spike CD8 responses, missing private and CD4 specificities.

The length of the CDR3 is 14 residues. The V gene's germline CDR1 is SEHNR and CDR2 FQNEAQ (reference sequence). Trimming pared 0 bases from V and 3 bases from J, leaving 6 bases between. The sample consisted of whole blood, taken at baseline. J is TRBJ2-1 and V is TRBV7-9; D possibly corresponds to TRBD2 (5 bases). This TCR came from an adult who was a healthcare worker with PCR-confirmed SARS-CoV-2 infection or an uninfected control (not recorded which). CDR3 sequence (DNA): TGTGCCAGCAGCTTAGCGGGAGTCTACAATGAGCAGTTCTTC. Encoded protein: CASSLAGVYNEQFF.